The entry below gives a single T cell receptor (beta chain) sequence along with its context. Its antigen is still unknown. Only in-frame clones appear in the TCRdb table, and some are missing; sequencing was by immunoSEQ multiplex PCR. The sample lists 65,000 to 95,000 clones, 65% to 85% occurring once. The data stem from a study of OX40 agonist ivuxolimab in advanced cancers. General study results and limits: Mean expanded clone counts were higher in CD8+ than CD4+ T cells.

Sequenced material: CD4+ or CD8+ T cells sorted from blood, taken in a trial of the OX40 agonist ivuxolimab. The origin of this receptor is an adult with an advanced solid tumor such as melanoma, head and neck, liver or kidney cancer.

The CDR3 bases are TGTGCCAGCGCCGGGACAGGGGGAGCCTATGGCTACACCTTC. This encodes CASAGTGGAYGYTF. The V and J genes are TRBV19 and TRBJ1-2; 11 nucleotides agree with TRBD1. V dropped 9 bases and J dropped 4; count of bases not matched to a gene: 7. Germline lookup yields CDR1 LNHDA and CDR2 SQIVND (reference sequence). This CDR3 contains 14 residues.